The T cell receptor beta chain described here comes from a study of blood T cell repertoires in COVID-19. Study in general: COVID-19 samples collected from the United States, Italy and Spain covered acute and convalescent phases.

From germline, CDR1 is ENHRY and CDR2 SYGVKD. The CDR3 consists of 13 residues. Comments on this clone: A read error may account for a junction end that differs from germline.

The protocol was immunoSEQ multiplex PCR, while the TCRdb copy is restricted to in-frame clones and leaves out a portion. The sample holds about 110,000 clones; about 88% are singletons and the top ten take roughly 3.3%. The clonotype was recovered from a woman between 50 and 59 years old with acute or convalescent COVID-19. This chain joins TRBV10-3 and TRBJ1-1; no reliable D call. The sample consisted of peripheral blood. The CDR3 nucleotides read TGTGCCATCCGTGAATCGGTGAACACTGAAGCTTTCTTT. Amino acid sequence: CAIRESVNTEAFF.